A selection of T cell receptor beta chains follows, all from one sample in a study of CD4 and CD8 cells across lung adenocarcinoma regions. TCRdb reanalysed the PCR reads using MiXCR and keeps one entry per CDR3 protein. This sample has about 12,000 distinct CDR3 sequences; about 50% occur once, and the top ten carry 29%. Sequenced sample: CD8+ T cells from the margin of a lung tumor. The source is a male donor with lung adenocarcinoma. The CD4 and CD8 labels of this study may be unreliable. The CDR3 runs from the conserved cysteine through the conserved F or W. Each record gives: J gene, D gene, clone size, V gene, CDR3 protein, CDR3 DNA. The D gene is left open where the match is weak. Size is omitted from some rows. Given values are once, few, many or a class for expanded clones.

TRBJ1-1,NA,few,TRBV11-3,CASSRDTMNTEAFF,TGTGCCAGCAGTCGCGACACTATGAACACTGAAGCTTTCTTT
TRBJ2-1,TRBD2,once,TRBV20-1,CSARTSGYNEQFF,TGCAGTGCTAGAACTAGCGGCTACAATGAGCAGTTCTTC
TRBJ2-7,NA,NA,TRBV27,CARGPGSGSTDTQYF,TGTGCCAGGGGGCCAGGGAGTGGGAGCACAGATACGCAGTACTTC
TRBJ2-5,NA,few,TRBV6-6,CASSSPSSQGTQYF,TGTGCCAGCAGTTCCCCATCGAGCCAGGGGACCCAGTACTTC
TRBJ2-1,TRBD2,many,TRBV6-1,CASSPLAGGYNEQFF,TGTGCCAGCAGTCCACTAGCGGGAGGGTACAATGAGCAGTTCTTC
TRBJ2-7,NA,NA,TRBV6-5,CASSYWGEQYF,TGTGCCAGCAGTTACTGGGGGGAGCAGTACTTC
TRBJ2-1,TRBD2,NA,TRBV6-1,CASSALWTSRGNEQFF,TGTGCCAGCAGTGCCCTTTGGACTAGCAGGGGCAATGAGCAGTTCTTC
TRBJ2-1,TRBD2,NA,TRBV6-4,CASSPTGLAGGSNEQFF,TGTGCCAGCAGCCCGACCGGCCTAGCGGGAGGGTCCAATGAGCAGTTCTTC
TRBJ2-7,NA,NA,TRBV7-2,CASSLLGGPDTQYF,TGTGCCAGCAGCTTGCTGGGTGGCCCAGATACGCAGTACTTC
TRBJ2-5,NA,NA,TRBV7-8,CASSFIGQVTDTQYF,TGTGCCAGCAGCTTCATCGGCCAGGTCACAGATACCCAGTACTTC
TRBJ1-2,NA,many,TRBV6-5,CASSYAGDYGYTF,TGTGCCAGCAGTTACGCAGGGGACTATGGCTACACCTTC
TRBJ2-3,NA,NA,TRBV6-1,CASGKQTGYLNTGEQYF,TGTGCCAGCGGAAAGCAAACAGGTTACCTGAACACCGGGGAGCAGTATTTT
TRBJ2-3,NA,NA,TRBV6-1,CARCSRTASTDTQYF,TGTGCCCGCTGTAGCCGGACGGCGAGCACCGATACGCAGTATTTT
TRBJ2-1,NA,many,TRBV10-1,CASSEISGSGEKQFF,TGCGCCAGCAGTGAGATAAGCGGCTCCGGGGAGAAGCAGTTCTTC
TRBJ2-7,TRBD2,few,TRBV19,CASSALAGSSYEQYF,TGTGCCAGTAGTGCATTAGCGGGCAGCTCCTACGAGCAGTACTTC
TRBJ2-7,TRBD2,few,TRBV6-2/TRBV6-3,CASTDWELAGDEQYF,TGTGCCAGCACCGACTGGGAACTAGCGGGAGACGAGCAGTACTTC
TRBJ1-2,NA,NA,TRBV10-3,CATTQGNYGYTF,TGTGCCACGACGCAGGGAAACTATGGCTACACCTTC
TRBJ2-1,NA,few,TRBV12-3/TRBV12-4,CASSLKRTYEQFF,TGTGCCAGCAGTTTAAAGAGGACCTACGAGCAGTTCTTC
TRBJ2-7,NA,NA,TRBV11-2,CASSLDGSLDEQYF,TGTGCCAGCAGCTTAGATGGATCCCTCGACGAGCAGTACTTC
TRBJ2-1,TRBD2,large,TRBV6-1,CASNPSGSGNEQFF,TGTGCCAGCAACCCTAGCGGGAGTGGGAATGAGCAGTTCTTC
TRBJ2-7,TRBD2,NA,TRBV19,CASSIRAGGDNYEQYF,TGTGCCAGTAGTATCCGCGCGGGAGGGGACAACTACGAGCAGTACTTC
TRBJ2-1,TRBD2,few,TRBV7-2,CASSFTGGTPYEQFF,TGTGCCAGCAGCTTTACGGGAGGAACCCCCTACGAGCAGTTCTTC
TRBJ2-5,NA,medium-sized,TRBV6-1,CASSQQGRETQYF,TGTGCCAGCAGTCAACAGGGCAGGGAGACCCAGTACTTC
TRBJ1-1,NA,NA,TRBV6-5,CASSYTLGVMAFF,TGTGCCAGCAGTTACACTTTGGGGGTAATGGCTTTCTTT
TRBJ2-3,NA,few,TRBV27,CASSFLGDTDTQYF,TGTGCCAGCAGTTTTCTGGGGGACACAGATACGCAGTATTTT
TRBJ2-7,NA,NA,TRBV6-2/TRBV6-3,CASSYFSLRRYEQYF,TGTGCCAGCAGTTATTTCTCCCTCCGCCGCTACGAGCAGTACTTC
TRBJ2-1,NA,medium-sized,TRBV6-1,CASSGRGGYNEQFF,TGTGCCAGCAGCGGCCGAGGCGGGTACAATGAGCAGTTCTTC
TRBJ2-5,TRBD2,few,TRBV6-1,CASSPPSGRASYNEQYF,TGTGCCAGCAGCCCCCCTAGCGGGAGGGCCTCCTACAATGAGCAGTACTTC
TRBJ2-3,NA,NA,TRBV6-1,CARGRGGTGTETQYF,TGTGCCAGGGGGAGGGGGGGTACCGGCACAGAGACGCAGTATTTT
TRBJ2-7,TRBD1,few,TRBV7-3,CASSVAGTGVSEQYF,TGTGCCAGCAGCGTGGCCGGGACAGGGGTTTCCGAGCAGTACTTC
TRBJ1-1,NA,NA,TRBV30,CAWSPQADTEAFF,TGTGCCTGGAGTCCCCAGGCGGACACTGAAGCTTTCTTT
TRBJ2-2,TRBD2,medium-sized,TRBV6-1,CASERLAGQNTGELFF,TGTGCCAGCGAACGACTAGCGGGGCAGAACACCGGGGAGCTGTTTTTT
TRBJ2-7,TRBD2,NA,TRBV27,CASSPYLAGAYEQYF,TGTGCCAGCAGTCCTTATCTAGCGGGAGCTTACGAGCAGTACTTC
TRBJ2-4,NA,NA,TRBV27,CASRRAKNKQYF,TGTGCGAGCAGGCGAGCCAAAAACAAGCAGTACTTC
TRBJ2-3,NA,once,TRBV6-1,CARFRQAVNTGAQYF,TGTGCCAGGTTTCGCCAGGCGGTGAACACCGGGGCGCAGTATTTT
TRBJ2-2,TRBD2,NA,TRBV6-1,CASSEVRGGNTGELFF,TGTGCCAGCAGTGAAGTTCGCGGGGGGAACACCGGGGAGCTGTTTTTT
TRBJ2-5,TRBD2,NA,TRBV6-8,CASSYPLADRGAETQYF,TGTGCCAGCAGTTACCCACTAGCGGACCGGGGTGCAGAGACGCAGTACTTC
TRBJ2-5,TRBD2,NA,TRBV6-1,CASIGLAGGDTDTQYF,TGTGCCAGCATTGGACTAGCGGGAGGCGACACAGATACCCAGTACTTC
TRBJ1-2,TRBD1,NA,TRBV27,CASSPLLRTGFKYGYTF,TGTGCCAGCAGTCCCCTCCTTCGGACAGGGTTCAAGTATGGCTACACCTTC
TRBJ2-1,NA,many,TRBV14,CASSPSLRREQFF,TGTGCCAGCAGCCCCAGCTTACGGCGTGAGCAGTTCTTC
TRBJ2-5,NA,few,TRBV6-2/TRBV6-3,CASSYLHTGTYQETQYF,TGTGCCAGCAGTTACTTACACACAGGGACGTACCAAGAGACCCAGTACTTC
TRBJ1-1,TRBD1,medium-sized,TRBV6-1,CASRHRGRDTEAFF,TGTGCCAGCAGGCACAGGGGACGGGACACTGAAGCTTTCTTT
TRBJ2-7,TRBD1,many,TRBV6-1,CASSEGTGVGEQYF,TGTGCCAGCAGTGAGGGGACAGGGGTAGGCGAGCAGTACTTC
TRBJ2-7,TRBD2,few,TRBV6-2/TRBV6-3,CASSTTSGIGEQYF,TGTGCCAGCAGTACGACTAGCGGGATCGGCGAGCAGTACTTC
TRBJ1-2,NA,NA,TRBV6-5,CASSYRPDHGYTF,TGTGCCAGCAGTTACCGGCCGGACCATGGCTACACCTTC
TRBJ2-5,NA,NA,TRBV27,CAGGLGSRGRETQYF,TGTGCCGGCGGTTTGGGGAGCCGCGGCCGGGAGACCCAGTACTTC
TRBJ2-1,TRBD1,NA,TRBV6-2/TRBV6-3,CASSQDRTNEQFF,TGTGCCAGCAGTCAGGACAGGACGAATGAGCAGTTCTTC
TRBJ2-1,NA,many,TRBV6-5,CASSRITSRSSYNEQFF,TGTGCCAGCAGCCGGATAACTAGCCGAAGCTCCTACAATGAGCAGTTCTTC
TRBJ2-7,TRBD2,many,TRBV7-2,CASSRLAEFSYEQYF,TGTGCCAGCAGCCGACTAGCGGAATTCTCCTACGAGCAGTACTTC
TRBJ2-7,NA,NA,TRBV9,CASGSSYEQYF,TGTGCCAGCGGAAGCTCCTACGAGCAGTACTTC
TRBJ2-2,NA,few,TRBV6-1,CASSEGGHSTGELFF,TGTGCCAGCAGTGAAGGGGGACACTCCACCGGGGAGCTGTTTTTT
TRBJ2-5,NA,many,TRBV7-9,CASSSDNRQETQYF,TGTGCCAGCAGCTCCGATAATAGGCAAGAGACCCAGTACTTC
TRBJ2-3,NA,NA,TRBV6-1,CASSPGWTKDTQYF,TGTGCCAGCAGTCCGGGGTGGACCAAAGATACTCAGTACTTT
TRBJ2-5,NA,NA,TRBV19,CASSRGTGGPETQYF,TGTGCCAGTAGCCGGGGGACCGGGGGTCCAGAGACCCAGTACTTC
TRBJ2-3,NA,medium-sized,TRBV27,CASSPGAGWGTDTQYF,TGTGCCAGCAGTCCCGGGGCGGGATGGGGCACAGATACGCAGTATTTT
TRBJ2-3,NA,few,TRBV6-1,CASSLGDRGYTDTQYF,TGTGCCAGCAGCCTCGGGGATAGGGGGTACACAGATACGCAGTATTTT
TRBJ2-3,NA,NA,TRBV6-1,CASSVNSGGSATDMQYF,TGTGCCAGCAGTGTAAATTCAGGAGGGAGTGCCACAGATATGCAGTATTTT
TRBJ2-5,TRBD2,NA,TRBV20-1,CSAATSGRSRETQYF,TGCAGTGCTGCGACTAGCGGGAGAAGTCGGGAGACCCAGTACTTC
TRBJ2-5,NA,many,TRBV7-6,CASSKDVWTGETQYF,TGTGCCAGCAGCAAAGATGTCTGGACTGGGGAGACCCAGTACTTC
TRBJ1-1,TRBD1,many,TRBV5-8,CASSFRGRAFF,TGTGCCAGCAGCTTCAGGGGGCGAGCTTTCTTT